This is a list of T cell receptor beta chains from one sample in a study of shared clonotypes between healthy human individuals. TCRdb's table, derived via immunoSEQ multiplex PCR, lists solely in-frame clones and lacks some. In the table there are some 2.3 million clones, 85% to 95% of which are singletons. Sequencing was carried out using naive CD4+ T cells from PBMCs. All receptors derive from a man between 18 and 29 years old in good health. Some clones in this sample may be carry-over from other donors' samples. The CDR3 runs from the conserved cysteine through the conserved F or W. A D gene is named only where the DNA matches it firmly. Not every row has a clone size; where given, it reads once, few, many or a size class.

TRBV5-5	-	-	TRBJ1-3	15	TGTGCCAGCAGCCGAGGACCCGGCCCTGGAAACACCATATATTTT	CASSRGPGPGNTIYF
TRBV10-3	-	-	TRBJ1-1	13	TGTGCCATCAGTGGAACGGAGAACACTGAAGCTTTCTTT	CAISGTENTEAFF
TRBV6-5	-	TRBD1	TRBJ1-2	13	TGTGCCAGCAGTTACCCGGACAGGGATGGCTACACCTTC	CASSYPDRDGYTF
TRBV5-4	-	-	TRBJ2-5	17	TGTGCCAGCAGCCTGAGACGGACCGGGACGAACCAAGAGACCCAGTACTTC	CASSLRRTGTNQETQYF
TRBV18	-	-	TRBJ1-2	14	TGTGCCAGCTCACCAGATTCAACTAACTATGGCTACACCTTC	CASSPDSTNYGYTF
TRBV5-6	-	-	TRBJ2-7	13	TGTGCCAGCTCTTCCACGGGCACCTACGAGCAGTACTTC	CASSSTGTYEQYF
TRBV5-6	-	-	TRBJ2-7	13	TGTGCCAGCAGCTCTCCGAGCTCCTACGAGCAGTACTTC	CASSSPSSYEQYF
TRBV29-1	few	-	TRBJ1-2	10	TGCAGCGTTGAAAGCTATGGCTACACCTTC	CSVESYGYTF
TRBV6-6	-	TRBD2	TRBJ2-7	15	TGTGCCAGCAGGAAGTCGGGACTAGCGGGATTAGAGCAGTACTTC	CASRKSGLAGLEQYF
TRBV28	once	TRBD1	TRBJ1-2	13	TGTGCCAGCAGCCAAGGGGGCAGCTATGGCTACACCTTC	CASSQGGSYGYTF
TRBV6-5	-	TRBD2	TRBJ2-7	15	TGTGCCAGCAGTCCCGGACTAGCCAAGGCCTACGAGCAGTACTTC	CASSPGLAKAYEQYF
TRBV10-2	-	-	TRBJ1-1	15	TGCGCCAGCAGTGTATCAACAGGGTGGAACACTGAAGCTTTCTTT	CASSVSTGWNTEAFF
TRBV14	-	TRBD1	TRBJ2-7	15	TGTGCCAGCAGCCAAGAAACGGGACAGGGCTACGAGCAGTACTTC	CASSQETGQGYEQYF
TRBV27	-	-	TRBJ1-1	13	TGTGCCAGCAGTTTATCGCGGGGCACTGAAGCTTTCTTT	CASSLSRGTEAFF
TRBV7-9	-	TRBD2	TRBJ2-1	16	TGTGCCAGCAGCGAAATAGCGGGAGGCTCCCCCAATGAGCAGTTCTTC	CASSEIAGGSPNEQFF
TRBV7-2	-	-	TRBJ2-7	15	TGTGCCAGCAGCTTAGTTAGCCCAGGATTCTACGAGCAGTACTTC	CASSLVSPGFYEQYF
TRBV6-5	-	TRBD1	TRBJ2-7	15	TGTGCCAGCAGTCGCGACCGGGACAGGGTGTACGAGCAGTACTTC	CASSRDRDRVYEQYF
TRBV19	-	-	TRBJ1-1	17	TGTGCCAGTAGTATAGATCGGGGAGGGAACGATGTCTCTGAAGCTTTCTTT	CASSIDRGGNDVSEAFF
TRBV6-1	-	-	TRBJ2-6	17	TGTGCCAGCAGTGAAGAGGCGGCACCGGCTGGGGCCAACGTCCTGACTTTC	CASSEEAAPAGANVLTF
TRBV7-8	-	-	TRBJ2-5	15	TGTGCCAGCAGCATAAACACAGGGTACCAAGAGACCCAGTACTTC	CASSINTGYQETQYF
TRBV11-2	-	-	TRBJ2-1	16	TGTGCCAGCAGTTTTGCCGTCGGGAGCTCCTACAATGAGCAGTTCTTC	CASSFAVGSSYNEQFF
TRBV7-3	-	TRBD2	TRBJ2-6	18	TGTGCCAGTCACTTAGCGGGCAGGTTGATCTCTGGGGCCAACGTCCTGACTTTC	CASHLAGRLISGANVLTF
TRBV7-2	-	TRBD1	TRBJ2-1	15	TGTGCCAGCAGCTTTACCGGGGACAGCTACAATGAGCAGTTCTTC	CASSFTGDSYNEQFF
TRBV14	-	-	TRBJ2-2	13	TGTGCCAGCAGCCAAAGGGCCGCCGGGGAGCTGTTTTTT	CASSQRAAGELFF
TRBV5-4	once	-	TRBJ1-4	17	TGTGCCAGCAGCTTGCGGTTCGGGGGCACGGCTAATGAAAAACTGTTTTTT	CASSLRFGGTANEKLFF
TRBV5-4	-	TRBD2	TRBJ2-7	15	TGTGCCAGCACCTCCGGGGGGACGATCTCCTACGAGCAGTACTTC	CASTSGGTISYEQYF
TRBV7-2	-	-	TRBJ1-1	13	TGTGCCAGCAGTCGCAGGATGAACACTGAAGCTTTCTTT	CASSRRMNTEAFF
TRBV4-1	-	-	TRBJ2-3	15	TGCGCCAGCAGCCAAGATGGCCACGTCACAGATACGCAGTATTTT	CASSQDGHVTDTQYF
TRBV14	-	-	TRBJ2-7	16	TGTGCCAGCAGCCAAGACGCCCGGGGGTCGTCCTACGAGCAGTACTTC	CASSQDARGSSYEQYF
TRBV28	-	TRBD1	TRBJ1-1	16	TGTGCCAGCAGTCCCGGACAGGGGAAGGGGAACACTGAAGCTTTCTTT	CASSPGQGKGNTEAFF
TRBV5-1	-	TRBD1	TRBJ2-7	14	TGCGCCAGCAGCACCCCCGGGACAGGGAACGAGCAGTACTTC	CASSTPGTGNEQYF
TRBV9	-	-	TRBJ2-1	16	TGTGCCAGCAGCGTAGGCGGACAGACCATCCACAATGAGCAGTTCTTC	CASSVGGQTIHNEQFF
TRBV9	-	-	TRBJ1-5	13	TGTGCCAGCAGCGAGTCAGTAGGTCAGCCCCAGCATTTT	CASSESVGQPQHF
TRBV27	-	-	TRBJ1-1	13	TGTGCCAGCAGTTTAAGGGGGATCGCTGAAGCTTTCTTT	CASSLRGIAEAFF
TRBV2	-	TRBD1	TRBJ2-1	15	TGTGCCAGCAGGCCCCGGACAGGGGGCGGCGATGAGCAGTTCTTC	CASRPRTGGGDEQFF
TRBV18	-	TRBD2	TRBJ2-7	14	TGTGCCAGCTCGCCGACTAGCGGATCCTACGAGCAGTACTTC	CASSPTSGSYEQYF
TRBV6-5	-	-	TRBJ1-2	14	TGTGCCAGCAGTTATCAGCAGGTTGGCTATGGCTACACCTTC	CASSYQQVGYGYTF
TRBV4-1	-	-	TRBJ1-1	16	TGCGCCAGCAGCCAAGAGCTCGGCAGCATGAACACTGAAGCTTTCTTT	CASSQELGSMNTEAFF
TRBV11-2	-	TRBD1	TRBJ1-1	13	TGTGCCAGCAGCAAGGACAGGGGGCTCGAGGCTTTCTTT	CASSKDRGLEAFF
TRBV28	-	-	TRBJ2-5	15	TGTGCCAGCACCATGACAGGACGGAGGTCAGAGACCCAGTACTTC	CASTMTGRRSETQYF
TRBV7-9	-	TRBD2	TRBJ2-5	15	TGTGCCAGCATCGCTAGGGGCGGGAGGGCCTTGGCCCAGTACTTC	CASIARGGRALAQYF
TRBV11-2	-	-	TRBJ2-3	11	TGTGCCAGCAGCTCCGCAGATACGCAGTATTTT	CASSSADTQYF
TRBV11-2	-	-	TRBJ1-4	14	TGTGCCAGCAGCTCCCAGGGGATTAATGAAAAACTGTTTTTT	CASSSQGINEKLFF
TRBV5-6	-	-	TRBJ2-3	17	TGTGCCAGCAGCTTGGAGGTGGCAGGTCCTAGCACAGATACGCAGTATTTT	CASSLEVAGPSTDTQYF
TRBV5-1	-	TRBD2	TRBJ2-1	14	TGCGCCAGCAGCCAGGGACTAGCCTACAATGAGCAGTTCTTC	CASSQGLAYNEQFF
TRBV6-5	-	-	TRBJ2-3	16	TGTGCCAGCAGTTACACGCTCAGCACTAGCACAGATACGCAGTATTTT	CASSYTLSTSTDTQYF
TRBV9	-	-	TRBJ2-2	10	TGTGCCAGCCGCCCCGGGGAGCTGTTTTTT	CASRPGELFF
TRBV18	-	-	TRBJ2-6	15	TGTGCCAGCTCACCGACAGGATCTGGGGCCAACGTCCTGACTTTC	CASSPTGSGANVLTF
TRBV9	-	TRBD2	TRBJ2-1	18	TGTGCCAGCAGCGTAGCCGGACTAGCGGGCAGCTCCTACAATGAGCAGTTCTTC	CASSVAGLAGSSYNEQFF
TRBV13	-	-	TRBJ1-2	14	TGTGCCAGCAGCTCCCGTTTGCGGGGCTATGGCTACACCTTC	CASSSRLRGYGYTF
TRBV6-5	-	-	TRBJ2-7	15	TGTGCCAGCAGTCACACAAGGGCCAGGGACTACGAGCAGTACTTC	CASSHTRARDYEQYF
TRBV28	-	-	TRBJ2-7	13	TGTGCCAGCAGTCCCGGGACTCCCTACGAGCAGTACTTC	CASSPGTPYEQYF
TRBV5-1	-	-	TRBJ2-7	16	TGCGCCAGCAGCTCTGAGTGGCCCTCGAGCTCCTACGAGCAGTACTTC	CASSSEWPSSSYEQYF
TRBV28	-	TRBD1	TRBJ2-1	14	TGTGCCAGCACCGAGGGGGCCTCCTACAATGAGCAGTTCTTC	CASTEGASYNEQFF
TRBV28	few	TRBD1	TRBJ1-1	15	TGTGCCAGCAGTTTATACGACAGGGCAGGCGTTGAAGCTTTCTTT	CASSLYDRAGVEAFF
TRBV12-5	-	-	TRBJ1-1	15	TGTGCTAGTGCTTTGGATCGGGGGCTGAACACTGAAGCTTTCTTT	CASALDRGLNTEAFF